This T cell receptor beta chain was recorded in a study of PD-1 blockade in mismatch repair-deficient tumors. Overall study findings and caveats: Tumor-resident clones, often undetectable pretreatment in blood, expanded then contracted after pembrolizumab.

Concerning this clone: Its matching antigen is unknown.

Germline V CDR1 and CDR2: MGHRA, YSYEKL. V gave up 0 bases and J gave up 1 base; unmatched junction bases: 13. The CDR3 totals 21 residues. The data were produced by immunoSEQ multiplex PCR, yet TCRdb's version contains in-frame clones alone and is incomplete. The data show 56,000 or so clones, roughly 80% seen once. Sequenced here: peripheral blood, sampled approximately 18 weeks after starting pembrolizumab. This TCR came from an adult with mismatch repair-deficient cancer. J is TRBJ2-1 and V is TRBV4-1, with 12 positions matching TRBD2. The CDR3 loop reads CASSQDLSLAGGPGSYNEQFF. Here the CDR3 DNA reads TGCGCCAGCAGCCAAGATCTGAGTCTAGCGGGAGGGCCGGGGTCCTACAATGAGCAGTTCTTC.